Sequencing of this T cell receptor beta chain was carried out in a study of cytotoxic CD8 clonotypes in ibrutinib-treated CLL. As for the study in general: Within the patient group, roughly 12 were relapsed/refractory and approximately 15 treatment-naive, and 17 were IGHV unmutated. The response samples were taken once patients had been treated for a median of about 12 months, range 6 to 36. The study's findings and limits: Starting clonality was above that of age-matched healthy donors and tracked circulating CD8+ T-cell counts.

Profiling relied on immunoSEQ multiplex PCR, and the TCRdb table lists in-frame clones only, not all of them. The repertoire includes around 200,000 clones, about four fifths of them detected once, and 9.5% to 12% sits in the top ten. About this clone: As yet, its antigen is unknown.

CDR3 length: 15 residues. CDR1 and CDR2 from the germline V gene are MNHEY and SVGAGI. The V end was cut by 6 bases, the J end by 4 bases, with 17 bases between. The chain carries TRBV6-5 and TRBJ2-3; D may be TRBD1 (6 bases). The sample was PBMCs, taken after 12 months of ibrutinib treatment. The TCR comes from a human donor with chronic lymphocytic leukemia. CDR3 residues: CASSPLGGRADTQYF. Written as DNA, the CDR3 is TGTGCCAGCAGCCCTCTAGGGGGACGAGCAGATACGCAGTATTTT.